This T cell receptor beta chain was observed in a study of blood T cell repertoires in COVID-19. Across the whole study: The United States, Italy and Spain supplied acute and convalescent COVID-19 samples. PBMCs, B-cell-depleted T cells, or T cells provided the cDNA or gDNA that made up the material.

V gave up 7 bases and J gave up 2 bases, with 18 bases separating them. This CDR3 spans 16 amino acids. Per the germline V gene, CDR1 is LNHDA and CDR2 is SQIVND (reference sequence). In the authors' workflow: Reference gene primer amplification gave nucleated cell count estimates. Using immunoSEQ multiplex PCR, the repertoire was profiled, and TCRdb retains in-frame clones only, with some absent. D and trimming come from the DNA, and the V and J calls and clone size come from that table. Counted here are 450,000 to 500,000 clones, roughly 85% occurring once; the ten biggest clones make up approximately 3.4%.

The V call is TRBV19, the J call TRBJ1-5, with D possibly being TRBD1 (6 bases). Sequencing input: peripheral blood. The receptor was derived from a human donor in a cohort sampled during active COVID-19. For the CDR3, the DNA is TGTGCCAGTATGAGGGGGAAGCAATACGGCAATCAGCCCCAGCATTTT. This codes for CASMRGKQYGNQPQHF.